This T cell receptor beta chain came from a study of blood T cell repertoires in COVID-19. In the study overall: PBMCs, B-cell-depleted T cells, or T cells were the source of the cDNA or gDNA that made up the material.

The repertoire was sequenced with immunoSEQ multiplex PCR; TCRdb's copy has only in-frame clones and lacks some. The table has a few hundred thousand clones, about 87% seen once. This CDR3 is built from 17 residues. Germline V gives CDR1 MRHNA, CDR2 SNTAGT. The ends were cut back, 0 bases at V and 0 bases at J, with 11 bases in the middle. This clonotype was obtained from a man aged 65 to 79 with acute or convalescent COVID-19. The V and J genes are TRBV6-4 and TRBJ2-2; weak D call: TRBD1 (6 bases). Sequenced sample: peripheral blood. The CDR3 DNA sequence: TGTGCCAGCAGTGACTCGGGCAGGGGCACGAACACCGGGGAGCTGTTTTTT. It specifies CASSDSGRGTNTGELFF.